Following are 7 T cell receptor beta chains from one sample sequenced in a study of T cell responses to AZD1222 COVID-19 vaccine. Sequencing was performed with immunoSEQ multiplex PCR; in TCRdb, only in-frame clones are kept and a portion is missing. The table includes roughly 100,000 clones, nearly 90% detected once. The source material was peripheral blood, sampled 28 days after the second AZD1222 dose. These receptors were taken from an adult who received the AZD1222 COVID-19 vaccine.

The chain joins TRBV6-6 to TRBJ2-3, with 7 bases matching TRBD2. Germline assignment: CDR1 MNHNY and CDR2 SVGAGI (reference sequence). After removal of 7 bases from V and 3 bases from J, the junction contained 7 bases not matched to a gene. The CDR3 runs 14 residues. CDR3 in amino acids: CASKTAGRTDTQYF. Written as DNA, the CDR3 is TGTGCCAGCAAAACAGCGGGAAGGACAGATACGCAGTATTTT.

V gene TRBV28 combines with J gene TRBJ2-7, with 9 positions matching TRBD1. The length of the CDR3 is 15 residues. Germline V gives CDR1 MDHEN, CDR2 SYDVKM. V lost 1 base and J lost 6; bases outside the gene matches: 7. The CDR3 DNA is TGTGCCAGCAGTTTATCTGGGACAGGGTCGGTCGAGCAGTACTTC. Protein sequence: CASSLSGTGSVEQYF. Complete variable domain (other parts from reference TRBV28 and TRBJ2-7): DVKVTQSSRYLVKRTGEKVFLECVQDMDHENMFWYRQDPGLGLRLIYFSYDVKMKEKGDIPEGYSVSREKKERFSLILESASTNQTSMYLCASSLSGTGSVEQYFGPGTRLTVT.

DNA of the CDR3: TGCAGTGCTACATACTTGGGGTCCCAGTACTTC. Its translation: CSATYLGSQYF. The rearrangement links TRBV20-1 to TRBJ2-5; D remains ambiguous. The V end was cut by 4 bases, the J end by 9 bases, with 12 bases between. The CDR3 covers 11 residues. Looked up from germline, CDR1 is DFQATT and CDR2 is SNEGSKA (reference sequence).

In DNA, the CDR3 is TGCGCCAGCAGCCCGGAACGACTAGTCGAGCAGTACTTC. Translated, it gives CASSPERLVEQYF. V usage is TRBV5-1 and J usage is TRBJ2-7; a possible D gene is TRBD2 (6 bases). CDR3 length equals 13 residues. Germline CDR1 and CDR2: SGHRS and YFSETQ. Trimming took off 4 bases at V and 6 bases at J, with 14 bases between the two ends.

The V gene is TRBV7-9, the J gene TRBJ1-6; the D gene is possibly TRBD1 (5 bases). The CDR3 is 12 amino acids. The germline gives CDR1 SEHNR, CDR2 FQNEAQ (reference sequence). Trimming cost V 5 bases and J 18 bases, with 17 bases left between them. The DNA of the CDR3 is TGTGCCAGCAGCAAAGACATTGGGGCCCACCACTTT. Encoded protein: CASSKDIGAHHF.

The rearrangement joins TRBV11-2 to TRBJ2-2, with D maybe TRBD2 (6 bases). V dropped 5 bases and J dropped 5 bases, with 24 bases sitting between them. The CDR3 is made up of 18 amino acids. The germline CDR1 and CDR2 sequences are SGHAT and FQNNGV. The chain's CDR3 is CASSPQILAGRSTGELFF. Written as DNA, the CDR3 is TGTGCCAGCAGCCCTCAAATCCTCGCGGGGAGGAGTACCGGGGAGCTGTTTTTT.

The count of this clone is one. This chain connects TRBV10-3 to TRBJ2-5; tentatively, D is TRBD1 or TRBD2 (5 bases each). Deletions cut 6 bases from V and 4 bases from J, with 15 bases between. This CDR3 is built from 14 residues. Germline-derived CDR1 and CDR2 are ENHRY and SYGVKD. The CDR3 is CAIRGDGVLETQYF. CDR3 sequence (DNA): TGTGCCATCAGAGGGGACGGAGTTTTAGAGACCCAGTACTTC.